The present TCR beta chain was sequenced within a study of blood T cell repertoires in COVID-19. About the study: COVID-19 samples from acute and convalescent phases originated in the United States, Italy and Spain. T cells, B-cell-depleted T cells, or PBMCs supplied cDNA or gDNA.

The germline V gene encodes CDR1 SGHVS and CDR2 FQNEAQ. V was trimmed by 1 base and J by 6 bases, leaving 13 bases between them. The CDR3 runs to 15 residues. In the authors' methods: Reference gene primer amplification yielded estimated nucleated cell counts. TCRdb's table, derived via immunoSEQ multiplex PCR, lists solely in-frame clones and lacks some. V and J calls and clone size come straight from that table; D and trimming were deduced from the DNA. This sample yields tens of thousands of clones, of which 75% to 90% are seen a single time; roughly 1% belongs to the top ten. Residents of about two dozen US areas, aged roughly 18 to 95 years, made up the participants.

This sequence was found in a woman between 50 and 59 years old with acute COVID-19. Sequences were obtained from PBMCs or T cells enriched from blood (not recorded which). The V call is TRBV7-8, the J call TRBJ1-5, with D perhaps matching TRBD1 (6 bases). CDR3 DNA sequence: TGTGCCAGCAGCTTAGTAACACAACAGGGTCAGCCCCAGCATTTT. Encoded protein: CASSLVTQQGQPQHF.